Presented here are 21 T cell receptor beta chains from one specimen sequenced in a study of response to subunit inactivated influenza vaccine. From the RT-PCR reads, TCRdb called clonotypes with MiXCR, one entry per CDR3 protein. The repertoire holds hundreds of thousands of distinct CDR3 sequences, 9.5% to 13% seen once, with about 12% in the top ten. The input for sequencing was PBMCs from blood, taken roughly 47 days after vaccination. Receptors originate from a man between 45 and 60 years old who received an inactivated influenza vaccine.

This clonotype was seen only a few times. This chain joins TRBV5-5 and TRBJ2-2; possibly TRBD1 or TRBD2 for D (5 bases each). V was clipped by 7 bases and J by 6 bases, with 16 bases between them. CDR3 length: 14 residues. Per germline, CDR1 SGHKS and CDR2 YYEKEE (reference sequence). CDR3 coding DNA: TGTGCCAGCCGCCCCCAGGGAGTTTCCGGGGAGCTGTTTTTT. It translates to CASRPQGVSGELFF.

The chain carries TRBV7-8 and TRBJ2-5, with TRBD2 identical over 13 bases. The CDR3 is 18 residues long. Germline-derived CDR1 and CDR2 are SGHVS and FQNEAQ. The V and J ends lost 1 base and 0 bases, in that order; junction bases with no gene match: 5. The CDR3 sequence is CASSLGTSGGPYQETQYF. The CDR3 nucleotides read TGTGCCAGCAGCTTAGGGACTAGCGGGGGTCCGTACCAAGAGACCCAGTACTTC.

This clonotype was picked up a small number of times. The chain couples TRBV5-1 to TRBJ2-3; the D gene is possibly TRBD1 (6 bases). The V gene lost 4 bases and the J gene lost 1 base, with 13 bases spanning the gap. The CDR3 has 15 residues. Germline V lookup: CDR1 SGHRS, CDR2 YFSETQ. Here the CDR3 reads CASSPDRKRTDTQYF. The CDR3 bases are TGCGCCAGCAGCCCTGACAGGAAGCGCACAGATACGCAGTATTTT. Together with reference TRBV5-1 and TRBJ2-3, the CDR3 gives the full variable domain: KAGVTQTPRYLIKTRGQQVTLSCSPISGHRSVSWYQQTPGQGLQFLFEYFSETQRNKGNFPGRFSGRQFSNSRSEMNVSTLELGDSALYLCASSPDRKRTDTQYFGPGTRLTVL.

The J gene is TRBJ2-7, the V gene TRBV4-3; D unclear. The CDR3 is 13 residues long. V was trimmed by 0 bases and J by 3 bases, leaving 6 bases between them. The germline CDR1 and CDR2 sequences are LGHNA and YSLEER. The DNA for the CDR3 is TGCGCCAGCAGCCAAGATGGGTACTACGAGCAGTACTTC. Its protein product is CASSQDGYYEQYF.

This clonotype turned up a few times. V usage is TRBV10-3 and J usage is TRBJ2-1; maybe TRBD2 (6 bases). Trimming removed 9 bases at V and 3 bases at J, with 15 bases between. CDR1 and CDR2 from the germline V gene are ENHRY and SYGVKD. This CDR3 is 14 amino acids long. CDR3 sequence (DNA): TGTGCCATAGGGCGGGGTACGAGCTACAATGAGCAGTTCTTC. Its translation is CAIGRGTSYNEQFF.

The sample holds many counts of this clonotype. The chain carries TRBV3-1 and TRBJ2-1, with D unclear. The V gene lost 4 bases and the J gene lost 7 bases, with 8 bases spanning the gap. The CDR3 is 12 amino acids. Germline V lookup: CDR1 LGHDT, CDR2 YNNKEL (reference sequence). The CDR3 loop reads CASSRLDNEQFF. Here the CDR3 DNA reads TGTGCCAGCAGCCGCCTGGATAATGAGCAGTTCTTC.

In its sample, this clonotype was seen many times. This chain joins TRBV7-8 and TRBJ1-2; D is ambiguous. The length of the CDR3 is 15 residues. CDR1 SGHVS and CDR2 FQNEAQ come from the germline V gene. Trimming stripped 3 bases from V and 0 bases from J, with 11 bases between. This CDR3 reads CASSFSTATNYGYTF. The CDR3 DNA sequence: TGTGCCAGCAGCTTCTCCACAGCTACTAACTATGGCTACACCTTC.

V is TRBV7-8 and J is TRBJ1-4; D unresolved. Trimming shortened V by 5 bases and J by 1 base, and 8 bases separated the two germline ends. The CDR3 is made up of 14 amino acids. Germline CDR1 and CDR2: SGHVS and FQNEAQ. The CDR3 here is CASSRGRTNEKLFF. CDR3 in DNA: TGTGCCAGCAGCCGGGGTCGAACTAATGAAAAACTGTTTTTT.

The V gene is TRBV9, the J gene TRBJ1-2; D is undetermined. The CDR3 has 14 residues. Germline CDR1 and CDR2: SGDLS and YYNGEE. V lost 6 bases, J lost 4 bases, and 16 bases lay in between. The CDR3 DNA reads as TGTGCCAGCAAGTCGATCGGAGCTGGCTATGGCTACACCTTC. This translates into CASKSIGAGYGYTF. Full variable domain (missing parts from reference TRBV9 and TRBJ1-2): DSGVTQTPKHLITATGQRVTLRCSPRSGDLSVYWYQQSLDQGLQFLIQYYNGEERAKGNILERFSAQQFPDLHSELNLSSLELGDSALYFCASKSIGAGYGYTFGSGTRLTVV.

The chain couples TRBV27 to TRBJ1-2, with TRBD1 matching 9 bases. The ends lost 5 bases at V and 4 bases at J; junction bases unmatched: 8. The germline V gene has CDR1 MNHEY and CDR2 SMNVEV (reference sequence). This CDR3 is built from 15 residues. The CDR3: CASSPATGGGYGYTF. The CDR3 region has the DNA TGTGCCAGCAGTCCCGCGACAGGGGGGGGCTATGGCTACACCTTC.

The CDR3 DNA reads as TGTGCCAGCAGCCGAGTTGGACAGGATCCTGAAGCTTTCTTT. The encoded protein is CASSRVGQDPEAFF. The J gene is TRBJ1-1, the V gene TRBV14, with 7 bases identical to TRBD1. The CDR3 loop spans 14 amino acids. V trimming: 4 bases; J trimming: 6 bases; junction bases outside the gene matches: 8. Germline CDR1 reads SGHDN; CDR2 reads FVKESK.

The rearrangement joins TRBV2 to TRBJ2-1; 14 nucleotides match TRBD2. With V trimmed by 6 bases and J by 8 bases, 9 bases remained unmatched. The CDR3 loop spans 16 amino acids. Germline CDR1 reads SNHLY; CDR2 reads FYNNEI. The CDR3 bases are TGTGCCAGCAGGCCCCTGACTAGCGGGAGGGCCGATGAGCAGTTCTTC. Translated: CASRPLTSGRADEQFF.

This clonotype was detected many times. V is TRBV5-1 and J is TRBJ2-2, with D maybe TRBD1 (6 bases). This CDR3 has 15 residues. Trimming took off 0 bases at V and 5 bases at J, with 11 bases between the two ends. In germline, CDR1 is SGHRS, CDR2 YFSETQ. CDR3 bases: TGCGCCAGCAGCTTGGGCAGGGGCGGTACCGGGGAGCTGTTTTTT. Translation: CASSLGRGGTGELFF.

The V call is TRBV12-3 or TRBV12-4, the J call TRBJ1-2; D is undetermined. There are 13 residues in the CDR3. The germline V and J ends were trimmed by 5 bases and 5 bases, with 12 bases remaining between them. DNA for the CDR3: TGTGCCAGCAGTCCCCGGGATACTTATGGCTACACCTTC. It specifies CASSPRDTYGYTF.

The chain recombines TRBV4-2 with TRBJ2-1, with 9 bases fitting TRBD2. After removal of 1 base from V and 4 bases from J, the junction contained 5 bases not matched to a gene. The CDR3 has 16 amino acids. From germline, CDR1 is LGHNA and CDR2 YNFKEQ. The CDR3 protein is CASSQGASGTYNEQFF. In nucleotides, the CDR3 is TGTGCCAGCAGCCAAGGGGCTAGCGGGACTTACAATGAGCAGTTCTTC.

In its sample, this clonotype was seen a few times. The chain's CDR3 is CSATWTSGMGTQYF. In DNA, the CDR3 is TGCAGTGCTACTTGGACTAGCGGGATGGGAACGCAGTATTTT. The gene calls are TRBV20-1 and TRBJ2-3; TRBD2 matches 12 bases. Germline trimming cut 4 bases from V and 9 bases from J; bases unmatched to any gene: 8. This CDR3 comprises 14 residues. The germline gives CDR1 DFQATT, CDR2 SNEGSKA (reference sequence).

This chain links TRBV29-1 with TRBJ2-2; the match to TRBD2 covers 8 bases. After removal of 4 bases from V and 3 bases from J, the junction contained 4 bases not matched to a gene. Per the germline V gene, CDR1 is SQVTM and CDR2 is ANQGSEA. The CDR3 runs 14 residues. CDR3 coding DNA: TGCAGCGTTGCTCGGGAGGGGTACACCGGGGAGCTGTTTTTT. This sequence encodes CSVAREGYTGELFF.

The chain has TRBV2 and TRBJ2-1, with 11 bases matching TRBD2. The germline V gene encodes CDR1 SNHLY and CDR2 FYNNEI. The CDR3 runs 14 residues. Losses at the gene ends were 3 bases for V and 10 bases for J; bases not matched to a gene: 5. This CDR3 is CASSDRLAGNEQFF. CDR3 DNA: TGTGCCAGCAGTGATCGACTAGCGGGAAACGAGCAGTTCTTC.

The table lists this clonotype with a few counts. The chain recombines TRBV12-3 or TRBV12-4 with TRBJ1-2; D may be TRBD1 (5 bases). V was trimmed by 6 bases and J by 1 base, leaving 15 bases between them. This CDR3 is 15 amino acids long. In DNA form, the CDR3 reads TGTGCCAGCAGCTCCGGCCGACAGAGTAACTATGGCTACACCTTC. Protein: CASSSGRQSNYGYTF.

There are a few counts of this clonotype. The rearrangement uses TRBV4-3 and TRBJ2-3, with 9 positions matching TRBD2. The CDR3 is 15 amino acids. With 1 base clipped from V and 7 bases from J, the junction kept 6 bases outside the gene matches. Germline assignment: CDR1 LGHNA and CDR2 YSLEER. CDR3 coding DNA: TGCGCCAGCAGCCAAGTTGCGGGGGGGATAAATACGCAGTATTTT. Protein sequence: CASSQVAGGINTQYF.

This clonotype has a handful of counts. This rearrangement joins TRBV3-1 to TRBJ2-5; D is unresolved. This CDR3 has 12 amino acids. The germline CDR1 and CDR2 sequences are LGHDT and YNNKEL (reference sequence). V was shortened by 0 bases and J by 6 bases, with 5 bases between the two germline ends. CDR3 sequence (DNA): TGTGCCAGCAGCCAAGATGAAAAGACCCAGTACTTC. Protein product: CASSQDEKTQYF.